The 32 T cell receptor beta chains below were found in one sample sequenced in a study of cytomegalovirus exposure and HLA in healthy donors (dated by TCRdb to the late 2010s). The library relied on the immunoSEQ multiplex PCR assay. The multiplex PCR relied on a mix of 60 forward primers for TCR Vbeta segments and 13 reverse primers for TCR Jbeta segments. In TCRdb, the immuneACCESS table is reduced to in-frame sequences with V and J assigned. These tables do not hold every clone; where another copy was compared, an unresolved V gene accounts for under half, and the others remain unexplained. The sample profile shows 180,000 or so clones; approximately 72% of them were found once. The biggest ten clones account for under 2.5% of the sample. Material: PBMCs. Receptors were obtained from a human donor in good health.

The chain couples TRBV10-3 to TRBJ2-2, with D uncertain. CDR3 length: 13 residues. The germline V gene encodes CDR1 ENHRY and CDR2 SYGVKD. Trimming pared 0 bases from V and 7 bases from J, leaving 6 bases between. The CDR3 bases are TGTGCCATCAGTGAGTCGTTAAACGGGGAGCTGTTTTTT. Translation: CAISESLNGELFF.

Here the CDR3 DNA reads TGCAGCGTTGAAGCGGAGGGATCTGAGACCCAGTACTTC. This sequence encodes CSVEAEGSETQYF. The rearrangement links TRBV29-1 to TRBJ2-5, with D maybe TRBD2 (6 bases). V was clipped by 1 base and J by 5 bases, with 11 bases between them. This CDR3 is built from 13 residues. Germline assignment: CDR1 SQVTM and CDR2 ANQGSEA.

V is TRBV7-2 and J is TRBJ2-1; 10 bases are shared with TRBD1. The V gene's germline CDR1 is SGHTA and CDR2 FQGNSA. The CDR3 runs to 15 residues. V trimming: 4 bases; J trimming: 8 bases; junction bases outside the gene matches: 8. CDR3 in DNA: TGTGCCAGCAGCTCATCCGGGACAGGGGTCTATGAGCAGTTCTTC. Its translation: CASSSSGTGVYEQFF.

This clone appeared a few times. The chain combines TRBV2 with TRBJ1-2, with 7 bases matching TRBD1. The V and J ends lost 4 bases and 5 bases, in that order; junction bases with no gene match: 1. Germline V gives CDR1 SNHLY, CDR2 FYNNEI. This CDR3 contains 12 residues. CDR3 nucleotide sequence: TGTGCCAGCAGTGGACAGGGATATGGCTACACCTTC. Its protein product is CASSGQGYGYTF.

CDR3 DNA: TGCGCCAGCAGCCAAGATAGGGCAGGGGGCGAAAAACTGTTTTTT. It is translated as CASSQDRAGGEKLFF. The chain joins TRBV4-3 to TRBJ1-4, with 8 bases matching TRBD1. This CDR3 is built from 15 residues. V shed 0 bases, J shed 8 bases, and the junction held 5 bases outside the gene matches. Per germline, CDR1 LGHNA and CDR2 YSLEER.

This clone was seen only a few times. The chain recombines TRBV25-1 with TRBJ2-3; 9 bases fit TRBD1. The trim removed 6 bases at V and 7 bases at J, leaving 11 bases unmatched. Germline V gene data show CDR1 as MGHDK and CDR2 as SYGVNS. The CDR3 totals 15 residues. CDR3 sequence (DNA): TGTGCCAGCAGAGGGGACAGGGAAAACTCCAATACGCAGTATTTT. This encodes CASRGDRENSNTQYF. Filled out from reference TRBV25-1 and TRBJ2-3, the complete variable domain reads EADIYQTPRYLVIGTGKKITLECSQTMGHDKMYWYQQDPGMELHLIHYSYGVNSTEKGDLSSESTVSRIRTEHFPLTLESARPSHTSQYLCASRGDRENSNTQYFGPGTRLTVL.

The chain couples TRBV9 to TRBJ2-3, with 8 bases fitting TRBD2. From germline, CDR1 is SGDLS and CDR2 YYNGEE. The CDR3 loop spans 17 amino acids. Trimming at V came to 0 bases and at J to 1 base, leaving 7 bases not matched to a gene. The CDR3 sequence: CASSVGGSSGGTDTQYF. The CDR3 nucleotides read TGTGCCAGCAGCGTAGGTGGGAGTAGCGGGGGCACAGATACGCAGTATTTT.

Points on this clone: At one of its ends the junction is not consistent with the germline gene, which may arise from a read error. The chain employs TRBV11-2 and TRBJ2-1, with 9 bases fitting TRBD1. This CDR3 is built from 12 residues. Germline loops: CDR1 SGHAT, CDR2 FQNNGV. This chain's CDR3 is CASSFRTGVYVF. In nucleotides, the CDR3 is TGTGCCAGCAGCTTCCGGACAGGGGTTTACGTCTTC.

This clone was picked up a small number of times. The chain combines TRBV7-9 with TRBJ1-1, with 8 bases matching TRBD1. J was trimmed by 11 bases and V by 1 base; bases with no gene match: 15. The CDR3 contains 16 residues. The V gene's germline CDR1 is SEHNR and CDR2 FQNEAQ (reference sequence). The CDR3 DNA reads TGTGCCAGCAGCTTAGTGATATCAGGGGGCACTCCGGGGGCTTTCTTT. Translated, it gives CASSLVISGGTPGAFF. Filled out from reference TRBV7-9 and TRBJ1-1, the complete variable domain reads DTGVSQNPRHKITKRGQNVTFRCDPISEHNRLYWYRQTLGQGPEFLTYFQNEAQLEKSRLLSDRFSAERPKGSFSTLEIQRTEQGDSAMYLCASSLVISGGTPGAFFGQGTRLTVV.

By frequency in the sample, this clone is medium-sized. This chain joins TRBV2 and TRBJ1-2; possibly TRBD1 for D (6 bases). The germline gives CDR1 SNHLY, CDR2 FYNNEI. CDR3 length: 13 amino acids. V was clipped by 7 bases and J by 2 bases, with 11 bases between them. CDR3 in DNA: TGTGCCAGCACCCAGGGGCTGAACTATGGCTACACCTTC. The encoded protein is CASTQGLNYGYTF.

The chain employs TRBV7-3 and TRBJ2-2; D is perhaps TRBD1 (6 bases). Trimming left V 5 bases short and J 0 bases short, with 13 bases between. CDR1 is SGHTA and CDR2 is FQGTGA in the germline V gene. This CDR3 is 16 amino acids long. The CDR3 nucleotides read TGTGCCAGCAGCCCACAGGGACGCGCGAACACCGGGGAGCTGTTTTTT. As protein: CASSPQGRANTGELFF.

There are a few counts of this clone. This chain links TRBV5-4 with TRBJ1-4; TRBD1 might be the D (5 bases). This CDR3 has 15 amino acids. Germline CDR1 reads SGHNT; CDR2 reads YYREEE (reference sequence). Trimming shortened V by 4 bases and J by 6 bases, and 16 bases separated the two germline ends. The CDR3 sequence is CASSPGGIGYEKLFF. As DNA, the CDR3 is TGTGCCAGCAGCCCCGGGGGGATCGGGTATGAAAAACTGTTTTTT.

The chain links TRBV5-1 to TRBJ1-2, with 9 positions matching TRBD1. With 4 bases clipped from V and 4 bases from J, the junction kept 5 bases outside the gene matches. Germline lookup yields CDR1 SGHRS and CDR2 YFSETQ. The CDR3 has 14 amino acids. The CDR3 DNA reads TGCGCCAGCAGCGGGGGACAGGGCCCCTATGGCTACACCTTC. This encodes CASSGGQGPYGYTF. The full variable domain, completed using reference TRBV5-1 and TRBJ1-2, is KAGVTQTPRYLIKTRGQQVTLSCSPISGHRSVSWYQQTPGQGLQFLFEYFSETQRNKGNFPGRFSGRQFSNSRSEMNVSTLELGDSALYLCASSGGQGPYGYTFGSGTRLTVV.

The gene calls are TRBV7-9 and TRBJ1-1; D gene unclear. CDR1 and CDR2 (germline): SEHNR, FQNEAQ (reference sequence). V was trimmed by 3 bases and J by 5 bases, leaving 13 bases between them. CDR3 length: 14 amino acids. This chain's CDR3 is CASSFGLPGTEAFF. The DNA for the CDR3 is TGTGCCAGCAGCTTCGGCCTCCCGGGGACTGAAGCTTTCTTT. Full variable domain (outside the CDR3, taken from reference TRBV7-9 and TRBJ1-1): DTGVSQNPRHKITKRGQNVTFRCDPISEHNRLYWYRQTLGQGPEFLTYFQNEAQLEKSRLLSDRFSAERPKGSFSTLEIQRTEQGDSAMYLCASSFGLPGTEAFFGQGTRLTVV.

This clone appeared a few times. As DNA, the CDR3 is TGTGCCAGCAGCCTGATCAGGGGTGTGAACACTGAAGCTTTCTTT. Encoded protein: CASSLIRGVNTEAFF. V usage is TRBV4-2 and J usage is TRBJ1-1; tentatively, D is TRBD1 (6 bases). V was pared by 4 bases and J by 0 bases, with 12 bases between. The germline CDR1 and CDR2 sequences are LGHNA and YNFKEQ. This CDR3 has 15 amino acids.

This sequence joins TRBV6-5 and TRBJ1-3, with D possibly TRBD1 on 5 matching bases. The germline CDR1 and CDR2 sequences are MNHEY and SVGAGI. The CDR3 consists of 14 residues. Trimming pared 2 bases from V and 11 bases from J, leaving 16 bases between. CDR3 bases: TGTGCCAGCAGTTACCGCGAAGGGGCTAGCGCCATATATTTT. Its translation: CASSYREGASAIYF.

CDR3 DNA sequence: TGCGCCAGCAGCCTTAACGCGGGGGGGGACAATGAGCAGTTCTTC. Its protein is CASSLNAGGDNEQFF. The chain joins TRBV4-1 to TRBJ2-1; 9 bases agree with TRBD2. This CDR3 has 15 residues. Germline CDR1 and CDR2: MGHRA and YSYEKL. V lost 4 bases, J lost 5 bases, and 6 bases stayed unmatched.

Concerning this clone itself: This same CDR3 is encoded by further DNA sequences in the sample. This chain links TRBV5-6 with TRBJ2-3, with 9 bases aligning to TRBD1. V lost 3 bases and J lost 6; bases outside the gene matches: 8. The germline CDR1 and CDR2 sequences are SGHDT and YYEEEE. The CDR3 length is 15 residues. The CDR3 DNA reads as TGTGCCAGCAGCTGGGGACAGGGATACACGGATACGCAGTATTTT. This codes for CASSWGQGYTDTQYF.

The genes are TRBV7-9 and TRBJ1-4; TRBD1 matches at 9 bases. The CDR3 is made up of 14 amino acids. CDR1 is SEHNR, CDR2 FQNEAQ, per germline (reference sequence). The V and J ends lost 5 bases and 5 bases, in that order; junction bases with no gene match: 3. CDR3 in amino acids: CASSNGQGNEKLFF. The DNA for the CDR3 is TGTGCCAGCAGCAACGGACAGGGGAATGAAAAACTGTTTTTT. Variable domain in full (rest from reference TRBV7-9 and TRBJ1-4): DTGVSQNPRHKITKRGQNVTFRCDPISEHNRLYWYRQTLGQGPEFLTYFQNEAQLEKSRLLSDRFSAERPKGSFSTLEIQRTEQGDSAMYLCASSNGQGNEKLFFGSGTQLSVL.

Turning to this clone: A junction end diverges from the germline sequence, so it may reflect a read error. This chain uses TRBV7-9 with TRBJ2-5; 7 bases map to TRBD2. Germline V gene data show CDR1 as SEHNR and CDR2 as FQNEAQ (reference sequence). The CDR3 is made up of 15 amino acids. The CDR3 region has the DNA TGTTCCAGCAGCTTTTCGGGACTACTCCAAGAGACCCAGTACTTC. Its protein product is CSSSFSGLLQETQYF.

The CDR3 DNA reads as TGTGCCAGCAGTTACAGGGAGGGTGGCCAGGAGACCCAGTACTTC. It codes for CASSYREGGQETQYF. J is TRBJ2-5 and V is TRBV11-3; D is possibly TRBD2 (7 bases). The CDR3 has 15 residues. Germline CDR1 SGHNT, CDR2 YENEEA. The V and J ends lost 6 bases and 5 bases respectively, with 19 bases between them.

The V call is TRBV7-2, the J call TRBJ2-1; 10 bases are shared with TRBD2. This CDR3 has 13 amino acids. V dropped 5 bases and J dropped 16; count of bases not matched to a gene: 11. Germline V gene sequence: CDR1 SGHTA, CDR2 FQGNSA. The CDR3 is CASSTHTGTSVFF. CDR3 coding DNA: TGTGCCAGCAGCACCCACACCGGGACTAGCGTTTTCTTC.

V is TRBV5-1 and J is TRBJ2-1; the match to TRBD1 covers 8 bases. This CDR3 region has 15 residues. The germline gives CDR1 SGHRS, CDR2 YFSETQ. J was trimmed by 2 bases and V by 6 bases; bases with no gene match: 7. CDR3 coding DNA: TGCGCCAGCACCCCTCAGGGGGCGGCCTACAATGAGCAGTTCTTC. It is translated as CASTPQGAAYNEQFF. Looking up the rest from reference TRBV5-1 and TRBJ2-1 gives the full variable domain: KAGVTQTPRYLIKTRGQQVTLSCSPISGHRSVSWYQQTPGQGLQFLFEYFSETQRNKGNFPGRFSGRQFSNSRSEMNVSTLELGDSALYLCASTPQGAAYNEQFFGPGTRLTVL.

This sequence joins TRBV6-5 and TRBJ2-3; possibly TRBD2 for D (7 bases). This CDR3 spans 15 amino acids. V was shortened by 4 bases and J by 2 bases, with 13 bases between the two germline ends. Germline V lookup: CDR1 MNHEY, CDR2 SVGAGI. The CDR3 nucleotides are TGTGCCAGCAGTTGGGGGGGGCCGTCCACAGATACGCAGTATTTT. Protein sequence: CASSWGGPSTDTQYF.

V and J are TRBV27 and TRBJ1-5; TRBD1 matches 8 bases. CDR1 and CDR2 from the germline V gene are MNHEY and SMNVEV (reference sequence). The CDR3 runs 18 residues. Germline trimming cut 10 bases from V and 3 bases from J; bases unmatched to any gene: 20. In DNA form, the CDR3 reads TGTGCCACCCGAGGTCCGGGACAGGCATCGGACGCCAATCAGCCCCAGCATTTT. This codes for CATRGPGQASDANQPQHF.

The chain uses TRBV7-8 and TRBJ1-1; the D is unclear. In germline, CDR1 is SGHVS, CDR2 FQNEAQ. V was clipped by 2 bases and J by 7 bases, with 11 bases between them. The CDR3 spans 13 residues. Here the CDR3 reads CASSLFGQVEAFF. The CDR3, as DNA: TGTGCCAGCAGCTTATTTGGTCAGGTTGAAGCTTTCTTT.

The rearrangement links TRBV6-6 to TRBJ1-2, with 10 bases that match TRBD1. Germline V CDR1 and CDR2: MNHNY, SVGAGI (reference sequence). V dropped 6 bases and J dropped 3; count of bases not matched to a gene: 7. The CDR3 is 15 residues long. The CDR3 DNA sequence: TGTGCCAGCAGGGACAGGGGGGAACCCTACTATGGCTACACCTTC. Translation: CASRDRGEPYYGYTF.

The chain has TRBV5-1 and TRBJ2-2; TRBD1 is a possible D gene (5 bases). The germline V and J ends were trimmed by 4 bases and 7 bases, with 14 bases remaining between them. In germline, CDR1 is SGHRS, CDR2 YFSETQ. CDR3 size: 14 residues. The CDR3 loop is CASSRPGQGGELFF. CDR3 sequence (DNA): TGCGCCAGCAGCCGACCAGGGCAAGGCGGGGAGCTGTTTTTT.

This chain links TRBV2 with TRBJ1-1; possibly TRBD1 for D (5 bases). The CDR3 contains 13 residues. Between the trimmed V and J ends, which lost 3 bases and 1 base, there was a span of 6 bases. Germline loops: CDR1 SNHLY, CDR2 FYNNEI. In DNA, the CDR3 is TGTGCCAGCAGTGATCAGGGGAACACTGAAGCTTTCTTT. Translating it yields CASSDQGNTEAFF.

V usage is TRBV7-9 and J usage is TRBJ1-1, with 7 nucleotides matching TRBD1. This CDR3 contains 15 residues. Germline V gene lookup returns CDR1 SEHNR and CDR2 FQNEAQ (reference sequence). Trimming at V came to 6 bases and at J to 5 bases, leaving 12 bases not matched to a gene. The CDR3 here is CASRSVTGASTEAFF. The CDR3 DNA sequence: TGTGCCAGCAGGTCCGTAACAGGGGCTTCAACTGAAGCTTTCTTT. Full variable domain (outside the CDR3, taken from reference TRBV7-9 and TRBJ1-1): DTGVSQNPRHKITKRGQNVTFRCDPISEHNRLYWYRQTLGQGPEFLTYFQNEAQLEKSRLLSDRFSAERPKGSFSTLEIQRTEQGDSAMYLCASRSVTGASTEAFFGQGTRLTVV.

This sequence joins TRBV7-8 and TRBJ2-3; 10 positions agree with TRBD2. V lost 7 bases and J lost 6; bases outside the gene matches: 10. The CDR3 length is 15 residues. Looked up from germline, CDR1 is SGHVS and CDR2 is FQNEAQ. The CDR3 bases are TGTGCCAGCACCCATTCTAGCGGGGGCAGGGATACGCAGTATTTT. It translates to CASTHSSGGRDTQYF.

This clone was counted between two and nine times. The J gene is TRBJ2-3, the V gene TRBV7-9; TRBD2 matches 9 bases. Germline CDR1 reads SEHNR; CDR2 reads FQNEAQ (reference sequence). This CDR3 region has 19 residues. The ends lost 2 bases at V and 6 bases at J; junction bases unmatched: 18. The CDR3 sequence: CASSLTSRGLAPMSDTQYF. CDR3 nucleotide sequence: TGTGCCAGCAGCTTAACCTCGCGGGGACTAGCTCCAATGTCGGATACGCAGTATTTT.